Following are 18 T cell receptor beta chains from one sample sequenced in a study of T cell responses to AZD1222 COVID-19 vaccine. Measured with immunoSEQ multiplex PCR; TCRdb has only the in-frame clones, and not every one. The sample shows about 120,000 clones, about 90% of them seen only once. The sample consisted of peripheral blood, taken on day 0 of AZD1222 vaccination. The receptors come from an adult in good health.

V usage is TRBV10-1 and J usage is TRBJ1-1; the match to TRBD1 covers 7 bases. J lost 8 bases, V lost 5 bases, and 11 bases had no gene match. The CDR3 is 14 amino acids. Germline CDR1 reads WNHNN; CDR2 reads SYGVQD (reference sequence). As DNA, the CDR3 is TGCGCCAGCAGTAGTTACCGAGGGGGCACGGAAGCTTTCTTT. Translating it yields CASSSYRGGTEAFF.

The rearrangement joins TRBV18 to TRBJ2-7; D might be TRBD2 (5 bases). CDR1 and CDR2 from the germline V gene are KGHSH and LQKENI. Trimming pared 6 bases from V and 5 bases from J, leaving 14 bases between. CDR3 length equals 13 residues. The CDR3 protein is CASSPLLGDEQYF. In DNA, the CDR3 is TGTGCCAGCTCCCCTTTACTCGGGGACGAGCAGTACTTC.

The chain is built from TRBV11-1 and TRBJ1-3, with D possibly matching TRBD1 (6 bases). The CDR3 loop spans 15 amino acids. The germline V gene has CDR1 SGHAT and CDR2 FQDESV (reference sequence). V shed 5 bases and J shed 4 bases, with 15 bases lying between them. In nucleotides, the CDR3 is TGTGCCAGCAGCCAATATCGCGGACAGGGAAACACCATATATTTT. It is translated as CASSQYRGQGNTIYF.

This clone is a singleton in its sample. The V gene is TRBV20-1, the J gene TRBJ2-5, with a possible D match to TRBD2 (6 bases). Germline CDR1 reads DFQATT; CDR2 reads SNEGSKA (reference sequence). The CDR3 totals 15 residues. Trimming shortened V by 3 bases and J by 4 bases, and 18 bases separated the two germline ends. The CDR3 sequence is CSASGTAPSAETQYF. For the CDR3, the DNA is TGCAGTGCTAGTGGGACTGCCCCCTCGGCAGAGACCCAGTACTTC.

V gene TRBV21-1 combines with J gene TRBJ2-5. TRBV21-1 represents a pseudogene. CDR3 length: 18 residues. CDR3: CARFPSGGSSGPQETQYF. The CDR3 nucleotides read TGTGCCAGGTTCCCGTCAGGTGGGTCCTCCGGGCCCCAAGAGACCCAGTACTTC.

Regarding this clone: One junction end disagrees with the germline gene, perhaps due to a read error. V is TRBV6-6 and J is TRBJ2-7, with D perhaps given as TRBD1 or TRBD2 (5 bases each). CDR3 length: 15 residues. Germline V gene data show CDR1 as MNHNY and CDR2 as SVGAGI (reference sequence). The CDR3 region has the DNA TGTGCCAGCAGTCTCCGGGACGGAAGCCACTACGGGCAGTACTTC. Its translation is CASSLRDGSHYGQYF.

The J gene is TRBJ1-2, the V gene TRBV11-2, with a weak D call TRBD1 (5 bases). Germline CDR1 is SGHAT and CDR2 is FQNNGV. The CDR3 consists of 13 residues. V was cut by 6 bases and J by 3 bases, with 11 bases left in between. CDR3 in DNA: TGTGCCAGCAGAAAATGGGACGACTATGGCTACACCTTC. It yields the protein CASRKWDDYGYTF.

J is TRBJ2-1 and V is TRBV12-3 or TRBV12-4; no definite D call. Trimming pared 2 bases from V and 6 bases from J, leaving 2 bases between. This CDR3 region has 11 residues. In DNA, the CDR3 is TGTGCCAGCAGTTTATTCAATGAGCAGTTCTTC. It encodes CASSLFNEQFF.

The chain uses TRBV19 and TRBJ1-2; D remains ambiguous. CDR1 is LNHDA, CDR2 SQIVND, per germline (reference sequence). The length of the CDR3 is 12 residues. Trimming pared 5 bases from V and 5 bases from J, leaving 9 bases between. The CDR3 sequence: CASSFADYGYTF. The CDR3 nucleotides are TGTGCCAGTAGTTTTGCGGATTATGGCTACACCTTC.

This chain uses TRBV5-1 with TRBJ2-2; 8 bases match TRBD1. The germline V gene encodes CDR1 SGHRS and CDR2 YFSETQ. V was pared by 5 bases and J by 3 bases, with 9 bases of the junction left unmatched. The CDR3 runs to 16 residues. The CDR3 DNA reads TGCGCCAGCAGATCATCAGGGGGCGCAGACACCGGGGAGCTGTTTTTT. Residues: CASRSSGGADTGELFF.

This clone has just one count. The rearrangement links TRBV6-1 to TRBJ2-3; D might be TRBD1 (5 bases). Trimming shortened V by 2 bases and J by 6 bases, and 6 bases separated the two germline ends. Germline values: CDR1 MNHNS, CDR2 SASEGT. The CDR3 runs to 12 residues. The DNA for the CDR3 is TGTGCCAGCAGTGAAAGGGGTGATACGCAGTATTTT. It specifies CASSERGDTQYF.

This chain links TRBV25-1 with TRBJ1-1; no firm D call. This CDR3 is built from 13 residues. CDR1 is MGHDK and CDR2 is SYGVNS in the germline V gene. The V gene lost 11 bases and the J gene lost 1 base, with 14 bases spanning the gap. The CDR3 region has the DNA TGTGCCTCCCGGTTGAATACGAACACTGAAGCTTTCTTT. Amino acid sequence: CASRLNTNTEAFF.

The chain has TRBV11-3 and TRBJ2-5, with D possibly TRBD1 on 5 matching bases. Germline V gives CDR1 SGHNT, CDR2 YENEEA. With 1 base removed from V and 2 bases from J, the gap between germline ends came to 8 bases. This CDR3 has 14 residues. CDR3 bases: TGTGCCAGCAGCTTAGCGGCAGGGCAAGAGACCCAGTACTTC. Translated: CASSLAAGQETQYF.

The genes are TRBV27 and TRBJ2-5; 7 nucleotides line up with TRBD2. Trimming cost V 5 bases and J 5 bases; bases outside gene matches: 2. This CDR3 is 12 amino acids long. Germline assignment: CDR1 MNHEY and CDR2 SMNVEV (reference sequence). Here the CDR3 reads CASSRGGETQYF. Written as DNA, the CDR3 is TGTGCCAGCAGTAGGGGAGGGGAGACCCAGTACTTC.

V gene TRBV18 combines with J gene TRBJ1-2; TRBD1 aligns across 7 bases. The germline V gene has CDR1 KGHSH and CDR2 LQKENI. The CDR3 has 14 amino acids. V was clipped by 3 bases and J by 4 bases; unmatched bases: 5. For the CDR3, the DNA is TGTGCCAGCTCACCTCCGGGACAGAGCTATGGCTACACCTTC. Its translation is CASSPPGQSYGYTF.

The chain carries TRBV11-2 and TRBJ1-1, with a tentative D call TRBD1 (5 bases). Germline assignment: CDR1 SGHAT and CDR2 FQNNGV. The CDR3 covers 14 residues. V gave up 0 bases and J gave up 4 bases, with 9 bases separating them. CDR3 sequence (DNA): TGTGCCAGCAGCTTAGATCCTGGGACCACTGAAGCTTTCTTT. Translating gives CASSLDPGTTEAFF.

This chain links TRBV3-1 (or the pseudogene TRBV3-2) with TRBJ2-1, with 10 bases matching TRBD2. The CDR3 consists of 15 residues. With 4 bases clipped from V and 8 bases from J, the junction kept 8 bases outside the gene matches. Germline CDR1 and CDR2: LGHDT and YNNKEL (reference sequence). The CDR3 DNA reads TGTGCCAGCAGCCTGGTAGCGGGAGGCACGCATGAGCAGTTCTTC. Translating it yields CASSLVAGGTHEQFF.

The chain joins TRBV5-1 to TRBJ2-7, with 7 bases identical to TRBD2. CDR3 length equals 12 residues. V lost 7 bases, J lost 4 bases, and 5 bases stayed unmatched. CDR1 SGHRS and CDR2 YFSETQ come from the germline V gene. This CDR3 is CASWDGGYEQYF. CDR3 bases: TGCGCCAGCTGGGACGGGGGGTACGAGCAGTACTTC.